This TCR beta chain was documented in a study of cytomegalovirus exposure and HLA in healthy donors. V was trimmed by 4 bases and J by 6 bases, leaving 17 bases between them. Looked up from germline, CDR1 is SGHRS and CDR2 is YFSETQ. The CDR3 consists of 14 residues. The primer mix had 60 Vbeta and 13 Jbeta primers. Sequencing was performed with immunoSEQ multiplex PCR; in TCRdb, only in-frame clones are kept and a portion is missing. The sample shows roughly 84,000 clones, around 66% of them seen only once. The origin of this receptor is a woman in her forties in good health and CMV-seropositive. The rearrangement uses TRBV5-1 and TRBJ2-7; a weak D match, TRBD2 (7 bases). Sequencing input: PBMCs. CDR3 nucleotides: TGCGCCAGCAGCGATCCTGGGGGCGGGGGCGAGCAGTACTTC. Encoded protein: CASSDPGGGGEQYF. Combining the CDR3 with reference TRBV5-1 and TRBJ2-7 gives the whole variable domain KAGVTQTPRYLIKTRGQQVTLSCSPISGHRSVSWYQQTPGQGLQFLFEYFSETQRNKGNFPGRFSGRQFSNSRSEMNVSTLELGDSALYLCASSDPGGGGEQYFGPGTRLTVT.